These T cell receptor beta chains were read from a single sample in a study of T cells after yellow fever vaccination. TCRdb re-called the 5' RACE reads with MiXCR, one entry per CDR3 protein. The profile covers a few hundred thousand distinct CDR3 sequences, with over 3.5% appearing a single time and approximately 19% taken by the ten largest. The sample here was PBMCs, taken 15 days after the yellow fever booster vaccination. These TCRs come from a man aged 18-30 years who received the YFV17D yellow fever vaccine. CDR3s include the opening cysteine and the closing phenylalanine or tryptophan. The order of the fields is V gene, D gene, J gene, clone size, CDR3 DNA, CDR3 protein. D genes are given only for firm matches. Clone size appears in some rows only: once, few, many, or a class for an expanded clone.

v_gene: TRBV5-4; d_gene: .; j_gene: TRBJ2-5; abundance: .; CDR3nt: TGTGCCAGCAGCTCTCAGGGGGCGGGAGGGGAGACCCAGTACTTC; CDR3aa: CASSSQGAGGETQYF
v_gene: TRBV20-1; d_gene: .; j_gene: TRBJ2-7; abundance: .; CDR3nt: TGCAGTGCTCTGGGGCAGGAGCTCTACGAGCAGTACTTC; CDR3aa: CSALGQELYEQYF
v_gene: TRBV7-2; d_gene: TRBD2; j_gene: TRBJ2-3; abundance: .; CDR3nt: TGTGCCAGCAGCTCGGGGGGGGGCGAAGGTACGCAGTATTTT; CDR3aa: CASSSGGGEGTQYF
v_gene: TRBV7-9; d_gene: .; j_gene: TRBJ2-3; abundance: many; CDR3nt: TGTGCCAGCAGCTTAAACACCTTGATGGCGGGGGCACCGGCAGATACGCAGTATTTT; CDR3aa: CASSLNTLMAGAPADTQYF
v_gene: TRBV6-5; d_gene: .; j_gene: TRBJ1-4; abundance: .; CDR3nt: TGTGCCAGCAGTAAGTTAGGCGGAGAAAAACTGTTTTTT; CDR3aa: CASSKLGGEKLFF
v_gene: TRBV20-1; d_gene: .; j_gene: TRBJ2-2; abundance: many; CDR3nt: TGCAGTGCTAGATACACCGGGGAGCTGTTTTTT; CDR3aa: CSARYTGELFF
v_gene: TRBV4-1; d_gene: .; j_gene: TRBJ1-1; abundance: many; CDR3nt: TGCGCCAGCAGCCTAGGGGCTCCCATAAACACTGAAGCTTTCTTT; CDR3aa: CASSLGAPINTEAFF
v_gene: TRBV2; d_gene: .; j_gene: TRBJ1-5; abundance: few; CDR3nt: TGTGCCAGCACGAGGTCAGGGGCAAATCAGCCCCAGCATTTT; CDR3aa: CASTRSGANQPQHF
v_gene: TRBV5-6; d_gene: .; j_gene: TRBJ2-6; abundance: many; CDR3nt: TGTGCCAGCAGCCTGGGACTGTCAGGGGCCAACGTCCTGACTTTC; CDR3aa: CASSLGLSGANVLTF
v_gene: TRBV5-5; d_gene: .; j_gene: TRBJ2-1; abundance: many; CDR3nt: TGTGCCTCGGGCAGGAATGAGCAGTTCTTC; CDR3aa: CASGRNEQFF
v_gene: TRBV7-2; d_gene: .; j_gene: TRBJ2-2; abundance: few; CDR3nt: TGTGCCAGCAGGACTAGGGCCGGGGAGCTGTTTTTT; CDR3aa: CASRTRAGELFF
v_gene: TRBV5-1; d_gene: .; j_gene: TRBJ1-1; abundance: few; CDR3nt: TGCGCCAGCAGCTTTGTCAGGCTCCAAGGAAACACTGAAGCTTTCTTT; CDR3aa: CASSFVRLQGNTEAFF
v_gene: TRBV5-5; d_gene: TRBD1; j_gene: TRBJ2-3; abundance: many; CDR3nt: TGTGCCAGCAGGACGACAGGGGGCACCTTTTATGGCGATACGCAGTATTTT; CDR3aa: CASRTTGGTFYGDTQYF
v_gene: TRBV7-2; d_gene: TRBD1; j_gene: TRBJ1-1; abundance: .; CDR3nt: TGTGCCAGCAGCCAAGGACAGGTGCCTGAAGCTTTCTTT; CDR3aa: CASSQGQVPEAFF
v_gene: TRBV7-2; d_gene: .; j_gene: TRBJ2-1; abundance: .; CDR3nt: TGTGCCAGCAACTTAAAAAATGAGCAGTTCTTC; CDR3aa: CASNLKNEQFF
v_gene: TRBV7-9; d_gene: .; j_gene: TRBJ1-1; abundance: many; CDR3nt: TGTGCCAGCAGCCGAATGCAGGGGAACACTGAAGCTTTCTTT; CDR3aa: CASSRMQGNTEAFF
v_gene: TRBV7-2; d_gene: .; j_gene: TRBJ2-3; abundance: few; CDR3nt: TGTGCCAGCAGCACCCGACTAGAAACAGATACGCAGTATTTT; CDR3aa: CASSTRLETDTQYF
v_gene: TRBV7-9; d_gene: .; j_gene: TRBJ1-5; abundance: many; CDR3nt: TGTGCCAGCAGCCTGTCCAATCAGCCCCAGCATTTT; CDR3aa: CASSLSNQPQHF
v_gene: TRBV15; d_gene: TRBD2; j_gene: TRBJ2-5; abundance: .; CDR3nt: TGTGCCACCAGCAGAGACGGGGGGGCAGAGACCCAGTACTTC; CDR3aa: CATSRDGGAETQYF
v_gene: TRBV20-1; d_gene: TRBD2; j_gene: TRBJ2-1; abundance: many; CDR3nt: TGCAGTGCTAGAGATCCCAGAGCGGGGGCCCACAATGAGCAGTTCTTC; CDR3aa: CSARDPRAGAHNEQFF
v_gene: TRBV7-2; d_gene: .; j_gene: TRBJ2-5; abundance: few; CDR3nt: TGTGCCAGCAGCTTAGGCGGGACAGCGGAGACCCAGTACTTC; CDR3aa: CASSLGGTAETQYF
v_gene: TRBV12-3/TRBV12-4; d_gene: TRBD1; j_gene: TRBJ2-5; abundance: .; CDR3nt: TGTGCCAGCAGTCCTCGAGGGACAGGGTTAGAGACCCAGTACTTC; CDR3aa: CASSPRGTGLETQYF
v_gene: TRBV12-5; d_gene: TRBD1; j_gene: TRBJ1-1; abundance: many; CDR3nt: TGTGCTAGTGGTTCACATCTCACAGGGGGCTTGAACACTGAAGCTTTCTTT; CDR3aa: CASGSHLTGGLNTEAFF
v_gene: TRBV20-1; d_gene: TRBD2; j_gene: TRBJ2-1; abundance: .; CDR3nt: TGCAGTGCTAGTGACCCGGGGGGGGGCGGTGAGCAGTTCTTC; CDR3aa: CSASDPGGGGEQFF
v_gene: TRBV29-1; d_gene: TRBD2; j_gene: TRBJ2-3; abundance: many; CDR3nt: TGCAGCACGGATGCGGGGGGGGGCACAGATACGCAGTATTTT; CDR3aa: CSTDAGGGTDTQYF
v_gene: TRBV10-3; d_gene: TRBD1; j_gene: TRBJ1-2; abundance: few; CDR3nt: TGTGCCATCAGAGACAGGGACCTTCTGGGCTATGGCTACACCTTC; CDR3aa: CAIRDRDLLGYGYTF
v_gene: TRBV20-1; d_gene: .; j_gene: TRBJ1-1; abundance: many; CDR3nt: TGCAGTGCTAGAGATGGCGGTTCGGTGAACACTGAAGCTTTCTTT; CDR3aa: CSARDGGSVNTEAFF
v_gene: TRBV15; d_gene: TRBD1; j_gene: TRBJ2-6; abundance: .; CDR3nt: TGTGCCACCAGCAGCATTAGGACAGGGATTTCTGGGGCCAACGTCCTGACTTTC; CDR3aa: CATSSIRTGISGANVLTF
v_gene: TRBV5-1; d_gene: TRBD2; j_gene: TRBJ2-7; abundance: many; CDR3nt: TGCGCCAGCAGCCCGAGCGGGGGGTCTGTTGAGCAGTACTTC; CDR3aa: CASSPSGGSVEQYF
v_gene: TRBV7-9; d_gene: .; j_gene: TRBJ2-5; abundance: many; CDR3nt: TGTGCCAGCAGCTTAGTCCCTATGGAGACCCAGTACTTC; CDR3aa: CASSLVPMETQYF
v_gene: TRBV5-1; d_gene: TRBD1; j_gene: TRBJ1-2; abundance: many; CDR3nt: TGCGCCAGCAGCTTGGTGGGGCAGGGGGAATCCAACTATGGCTACACCTTC; CDR3aa: CASSLVGQGESNYGYTF
v_gene: TRBV7-2; d_gene: TRBD1; j_gene: TRBJ2-1; abundance: many; CDR3nt: TGTGCCAGCAGCCAGACAGGGAGTGAGCAGTTCTTC; CDR3aa: CASSQTGSEQFF
v_gene: TRBV7-9; d_gene: .; j_gene: TRBJ1-2; abundance: many; CDR3nt: TGTGCCAGCAGTTCTCGGGATTTCGGCTACACCTTC; CDR3aa: CASSSRDFGYTF
v_gene: TRBV11-2; d_gene: .; j_gene: TRBJ1-2; abundance: few; CDR3nt: TGTGCCAGCAGCTTGGCAGATCAAAACTATGGCTACACCTTC; CDR3aa: CASSLADQNYGYTF
v_gene: TRBV10-3; d_gene: TRBD1; j_gene: TRBJ1-2; abundance: .; CDR3nt: TGTGCCACCCGGGACAGGGAAAAATATGGCTACACCTTC; CDR3aa: CATRDREKYGYTF
v_gene: TRBV7-8; d_gene: .; j_gene: TRBJ2-7; abundance: many; CDR3nt: TGTGCCAGCAGCGCCAACCCAGGGCTCGAGCAGTACTTC; CDR3aa: CASSANPGLEQYF
v_gene: TRBV12-3/TRBV12-4; d_gene: .; j_gene: TRBJ1-4; abundance: few; CDR3nt: TGTGCCAGCAGCAACCTGGGGGTCAGCGAAAAACTGTTTTTT; CDR3aa: CASSNLGVSEKLFF
v_gene: TRBV20-1; d_gene: .; j_gene: TRBJ2-5; abundance: many; CDR3nt: TGCAGTGTTGGCCTGCCGGAGACCCAGTACTTC; CDR3aa: CSVGLPETQYF
v_gene: TRBV7-9; d_gene: TRBD1; j_gene: TRBJ1-6; abundance: .; CDR3nt: TGTGCCAGCAGCCGTACAGGGGCGAGCGGTTCACCCCTCCACTTT; CDR3aa: CASSRTGASGSPLHF
v_gene: TRBV6-6; d_gene: .; j_gene: TRBJ2-3; abundance: few; CDR3nt: TGTGCCAGTGGCTGGGGCGGGGGCACAGATACGCAGTATTTT; CDR3aa: CASGWGGGTDTQYF
v_gene: TRBV20-1; d_gene: .; j_gene: TRBJ2-5; abundance: many; CDR3nt: TGCAGTGCTAGGGGGACCTTTTTAAGAGAGACCCAGTACTTC; CDR3aa: CSARGTFLRETQYF
v_gene: TRBV7-3; d_gene: .; j_gene: TRBJ2-3; abundance: .; CDR3nt: TGTGCCAGCAGCTTAACGTCGCGGGGCGTGAGCACAGATACGCAGTATTTT; CDR3aa: CASSLTSRGVSTDTQYF
v_gene: TRBV29-1; d_gene: .; j_gene: TRBJ2-4; abundance: many; CDR3nt: TGCAGCGCCACAGGGTTCGACATTCAGTACTTC; CDR3aa: CSATGFDIQYF
v_gene: TRBV6-5; d_gene: .; j_gene: TRBJ2-5; abundance: many; CDR3nt: TGTGCCAGCGCCCCAGACGAGCTTGAGACCCAGTACTTC; CDR3aa: CASAPDELETQYF
v_gene: TRBV7-9; d_gene: TRBD1; j_gene: TRBJ1-1; abundance: few; CDR3nt: TGTGCCAGCAGCTCCAGACAGGGAGGAGTGAACACTGAAGCTTTCTTT; CDR3aa: CASSSRQGGVNTEAFF
v_gene: TRBV12-3/TRBV12-4; d_gene: TRBD1; j_gene: TRBJ2-7; abundance: few; CDR3nt: TGTGCCAGCAGTTTACATGGGACAGGGAGTTCCTACGAGCAGTACTTC; CDR3aa: CASSLHGTGSSYEQYF
v_gene: TRBV20-1; d_gene: TRBD1; j_gene: TRBJ1-4; abundance: .; CDR3nt: TGCAGTGCTGGGGGACAGGCAACTAATGAAAAACTGTTTTTT; CDR3aa: CSAGGQATNEKLFF
v_gene: TRBV7-2; d_gene: .; j_gene: TRBJ2-7; abundance: few; CDR3nt: TGTGCCAGCAGCCCGAGCACTAGCCGGTCCTACGAGCAGTACTTC; CDR3aa: CASSPSTSRSYEQYF
v_gene: TRBV7-6; d_gene: TRBD1; j_gene: TRBJ2-2; abundance: many; CDR3nt: TGTGCCAGCAGCTGGGTACGAAGGACAGGGAACACCGGGGAGCTGTTTTTT; CDR3aa: CASSWVRRTGNTGELFF
v_gene: TRBV15; d_gene: .; j_gene: TRBJ1-1; abundance: few; CDR3nt: TGTGCCACCAGCAGAGATTGGGGCGGGGGCCTGAACACTGAAGCTTTCTTT; CDR3aa: CATSRDWGGGLNTEAFF
v_gene: TRBV5-1; d_gene: .; j_gene: TRBJ1-6; abundance: .; CDR3nt: TGCGCCAGCAGCTTGGATGGGGAGGGGACACCCCTCCACTTT; CDR3aa: CASSLDGEGTPLHF
v_gene: TRBV5-6; d_gene: .; j_gene: TRBJ1-2; abundance: few; CDR3nt: TGTGCCAGCAGCTTGGAGGGGGTGAGCTATGGCTACACCTTC; CDR3aa: CASSLEGVSYGYTF
v_gene: TRBV10-3; d_gene: TRBD2; j_gene: TRBJ2-5; abundance: few; CDR3nt: TGTGCCATCAGTGACCTGACTAGCGGGGCGGAGGAGACCCAGTACTTC; CDR3aa: CAISDLTSGAEETQYF
v_gene: TRBV10-3; d_gene: TRBD1; j_gene: TRBJ1-5; abundance: .; CDR3nt: TGTGCCATCAGTGAGTCTGGCGGGACAGGGGGTCGCAATCAGCCCCAGCATTTT; CDR3aa: CAISESGGTGGRNQPQHF
v_gene: TRBV4-2; d_gene: TRBD1; j_gene: TRBJ1-2; abundance: many; CDR3nt: TGTGCCAGCAGCCAAGGTAGGGGGCGCGAGCATGGCTACACCTTC; CDR3aa: CASSQGRGREHGYTF
v_gene: TRBV3-1; d_gene: TRBD1; j_gene: TRBJ1-2; abundance: few; CDR3nt: TGTGCCAGCAGCCTCGGACAGGGAAGAGGTGGCTACACCTTC; CDR3aa: CASSLGQGRGGYTF
v_gene: TRBV20-1; d_gene: .; j_gene: TRBJ2-1; abundance: many; CDR3nt: TGCAGTGCTAGACGGCGGGGCAATGAGCAGTTCTTC; CDR3aa: CSARRRGNEQFF
v_gene: TRBV7-9; d_gene: .; j_gene: TRBJ2-1; abundance: few; CDR3nt: TGTGCCAGCAGCCAATCCTCGGCGGTTAGGTGGTTCTTC; CDR3aa: CASSQSSAVRWFF
v_gene: TRBV9; d_gene: .; j_gene: TRBJ1-1; abundance: many; CDR3nt: TGTGCCAGCAGCGTAGACGTTGTGAACACTGAAGCTTTCTTT; CDR3aa: CASSVDVVNTEAFF